The 7 T cell receptor beta chains given below trace back to one sample, sequenced in a study of T-cell reconstitution after alpha-beta-depleted transplantation in children (TCRdb year 2016). Interpreted using the paper, the treatment or condition label stands for: allogeneic hematopoietic cell transplantation with graft depleted of TCRalphabeta T cells and CD19 B cells. Library generation was performed with PCR. TCRdb records Illumina HiSeq 2500 as the sequencer. TCR library preparation used molecular barcoding, with unique molecular identifiers applied to normalize quantification of the TCRbeta repertoire. TCRdb trimmed public reads at Q25 via fastp, called clones via MiXCR and kept in-frame beta chains. Every CDR3 protein is listed once, alongside the most common genes and DNA of its rows. The sample table holds some 840,000 distinct CDR3 sequences, of which roughly 16% were seen once. The top ten clones comprise roughly 5% of the sample.

The source was PBMCs, mostly from graft donor cells, collected 360 days after TCRalphabeta/CD19-depleted stem cell transplant. These receptors were obtained from a male patient aged 5 to 17 who had a stem cell transplant for acute lymphoblastic leukemia, so the T cells may come from the graft donor.

The V gene is TRBV12-5, the J gene TRBJ2-5; 8 positions agree with TRBD1. Germline CDR1 and CDR2: LGHNT and FRNRAP. The CDR3 is 16 residues long. V lost 4 bases and J lost 5; bases outside the gene matches: 12. The CDR3 loop is CASGSVEGQEVETQYF. The CDR3 DNA reads as TGTGCTAGTGGTTCCGTTGAGGGACAGGAGGTGGAGACCCAGTACTTC.

This clonotype was counted at least ten times. This chain uses TRBV19 with TRBJ2-7, with D perhaps TRBD1 (5 bases). Germline V CDR1 and CDR2: LNHDA, SQIVND (reference sequence). Trimming removed 9 bases from V and 0 bases from J, with 9 bases in between. This CDR3 has 12 amino acids. CDR3 in DNA: TGTGCCAGCCAGGGAAGCTCCTACGAGCAGTACTTC. It is translated as CASQGSSYEQYF.

This clonotype appeared many times. The V call is TRBV12-3 or TRBV12-4, the J call TRBJ2-3; D possibly corresponds to TRBD2 (5 bases). The CDR3 totals 13 residues. V was pared by 8 bases and J by 0 bases, with 9 bases between. CDR3 DNA sequence: TGTGCCAGCCAATGGAGGAGCACAGATACGCAGTATTTT. It codes for CASQWRSTDTQYF.

This clonotype was counted a few times. This rearrangement joins TRBV28 to TRBJ2-1, with D possibly TRBD2 on 6 matching bases. CDR3 length: 15 residues. CDR1 MDHEN and CDR2 SYDVKM come from the germline V gene. Trimming shortened V by 4 bases and J by 5 bases, and 15 bases separated the two germline ends. The chain's CDR3 is CASSSLGLLDNEQFF. CDR3 sequence (DNA): TGTGCCAGCAGTTCGCTGGGACTTCTCGACAATGAGCAGTTCTTC.

This chain joins TRBV7-8 and TRBJ1-1; TRBD1 aligns across 7 bases. Germline assignment: CDR1 SGHVS and CDR2 FQNEAQ. With 4 bases clipped from V and 5 bases from J, the junction kept 7 bases outside the gene matches. The CDR3 is 14 amino acids. The CDR3 loop is CASSYTGVWTEAFF. CDR3 coding DNA: TGTGCCAGCAGCTACACAGGGGTCTGGACTGAAGCTTTCTTT.

The gene calls are TRBV4-2 and TRBJ2-1; 15 nucleotides agree with TRBD2. The CDR3 length is 18 residues. V shed 4 bases, J shed 5 bases, and the junction held 9 bases outside the gene matches. Germline V gene lookup returns CDR1 LGHNA and CDR2 YNFKEQ. The CDR3 DNA follows: TGTGCCAGCAGCCGACCCGGGACTAGCGGGAGGAAAAACAATGAGCAGTTCTTC. This sequence encodes CASSRPGTSGRKNNEQFF.

This clonotype has a count of ten or more. CDR3 sequence (DNA): TGTGCCAGCAGTTTGGGGACAGGGGGCCCCTACGAGCAGTACTTC. Translated: CASSLGTGGPYEQYF. This rearrangement joins TRBV12-3 or TRBV12-4 to TRBJ2-7; the match to TRBD1 covers 12 bases. The junction had 2 bases not matched to a gene; V was cut back by 3 bases and J by 2 bases. The CDR3 has 15 amino acids.